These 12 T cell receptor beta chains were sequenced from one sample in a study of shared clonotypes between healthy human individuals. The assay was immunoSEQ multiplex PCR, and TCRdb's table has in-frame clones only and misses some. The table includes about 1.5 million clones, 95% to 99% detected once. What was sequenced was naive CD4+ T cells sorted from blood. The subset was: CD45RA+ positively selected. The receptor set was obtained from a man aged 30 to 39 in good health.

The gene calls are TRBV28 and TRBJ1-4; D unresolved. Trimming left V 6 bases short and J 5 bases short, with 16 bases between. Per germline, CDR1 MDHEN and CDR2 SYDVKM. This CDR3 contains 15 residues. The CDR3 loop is CASSVIKVHNEKLFF. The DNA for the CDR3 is TGTGCCAGCAGCGTTATTAAGGTCCACAATGAAAAACTGTTTTTT. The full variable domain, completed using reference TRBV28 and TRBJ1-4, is DVKVTQSSRYLVKRTGEKVFLECVQDMDHENMFWYRQDPGLGLRLIYFSYDVKMKEKGDIPEGYSVSREKKERFSLILESASTNQTSMYLCASSVIKVHNEKLFFGSGTQLSVL.

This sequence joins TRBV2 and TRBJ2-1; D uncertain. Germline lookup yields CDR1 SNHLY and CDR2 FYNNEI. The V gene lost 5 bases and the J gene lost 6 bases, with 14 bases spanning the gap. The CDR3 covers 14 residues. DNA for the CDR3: TGTGCCAGCAGTTGGGGTAGTCCCCTCAATGAGCAGTTCTTC. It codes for CASSWGSPLNEQFF. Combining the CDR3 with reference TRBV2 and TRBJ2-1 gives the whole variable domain EPEVTQTPSHQVTQMGQEVILRCVPISNHLYFYWYRQILGQKVEFLVSFYNNEISEKSEIFDDQFSVERPDGSNFTLKIRSTKLEDSAMYFCASSWGSPLNEQFFGPGTRLTVL.

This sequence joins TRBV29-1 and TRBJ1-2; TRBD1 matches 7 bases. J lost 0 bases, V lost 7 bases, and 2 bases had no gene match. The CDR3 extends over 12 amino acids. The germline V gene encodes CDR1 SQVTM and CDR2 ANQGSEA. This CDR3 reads CSATGTNYGYTF. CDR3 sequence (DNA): TGCAGCGCGACAGGGACTAACTATGGCTACACCTTC.

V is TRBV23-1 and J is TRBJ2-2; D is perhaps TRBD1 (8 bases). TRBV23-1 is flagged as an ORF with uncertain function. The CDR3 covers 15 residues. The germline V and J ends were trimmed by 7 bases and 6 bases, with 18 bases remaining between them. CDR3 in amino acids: CASTPGTGGAGELFF. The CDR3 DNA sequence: TGCGCCAGCACCCCAGGAACAGGGGGGGCCGGGGAGCTGTTTTTT.

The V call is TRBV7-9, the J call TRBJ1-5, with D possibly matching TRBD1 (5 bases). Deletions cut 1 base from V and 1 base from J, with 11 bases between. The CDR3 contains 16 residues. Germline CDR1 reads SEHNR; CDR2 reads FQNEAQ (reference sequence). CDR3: CASSLVRGLSNQPQHF. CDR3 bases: TGTGCCAGCAGCTTAGTCCGGGGACTGAGCAATCAGCCCCAGCATTTT.

For the CDR3, the DNA is TGTGCCAGCAGTCTCCCATCGACAGGGAGGAACACCGGGGAGCTGTTTTTT. It encodes CASSLPSTGRNTGELFF. The rearrangement links TRBV28 to TRBJ2-2, with 7 bases that match TRBD1. With 5 bases clipped from V and 1 base from J, the junction kept 10 bases outside the gene matches. This CDR3 spans 17 amino acids. The germline V gene has CDR1 MDHEN and CDR2 SYDVKM.

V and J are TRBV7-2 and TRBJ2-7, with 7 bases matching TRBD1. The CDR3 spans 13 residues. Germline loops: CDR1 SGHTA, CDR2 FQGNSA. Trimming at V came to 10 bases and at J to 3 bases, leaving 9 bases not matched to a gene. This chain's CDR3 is CAIARQGDYEQYF. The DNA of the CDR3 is TGTGCCATCGCCAGACAGGGAGACTACGAGCAGTACTTC.

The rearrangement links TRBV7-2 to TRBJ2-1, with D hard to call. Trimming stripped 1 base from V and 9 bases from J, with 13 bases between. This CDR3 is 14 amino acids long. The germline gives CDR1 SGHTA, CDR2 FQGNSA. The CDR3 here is CASSLVFRTVEQFF. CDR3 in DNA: TGTGCCAGCAGCTTAGTGTTCAGGACGGTTGAGCAGTTCTTC. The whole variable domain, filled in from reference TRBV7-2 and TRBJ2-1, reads GAGVSQSPSNKVTEKGKDVELRCDPISGHTALYWYRQSLGQGLEFLIYFQGNSAPDKSGLPSDRFSAERTGGSVSTLTIQRTQQEDSAVYLCASSLVFRTVEQFFGPGTRLTVL.

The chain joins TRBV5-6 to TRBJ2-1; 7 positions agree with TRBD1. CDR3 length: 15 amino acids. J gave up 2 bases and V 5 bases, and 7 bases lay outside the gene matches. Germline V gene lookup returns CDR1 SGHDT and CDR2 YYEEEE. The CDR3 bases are TGTGCCAGCAGTTTCGACAGGGTAGCCTACAATGAGCAGTTCTTC. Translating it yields CASSFDRVAYNEQFF.

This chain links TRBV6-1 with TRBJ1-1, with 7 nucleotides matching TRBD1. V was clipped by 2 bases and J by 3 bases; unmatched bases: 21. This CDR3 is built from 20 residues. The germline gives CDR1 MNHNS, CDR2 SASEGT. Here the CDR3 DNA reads TGTGCCAGCAGTGAACTCGATTGGATCGGGACAGTGAAAGGCTACACTGAAGCTTTCTTT. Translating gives CASSELDWIGTVKGYTEAFF.

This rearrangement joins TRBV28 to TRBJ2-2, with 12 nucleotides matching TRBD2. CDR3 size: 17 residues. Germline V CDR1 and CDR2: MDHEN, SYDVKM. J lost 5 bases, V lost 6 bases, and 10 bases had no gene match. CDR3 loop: CASSVRLAGVGTGELFF. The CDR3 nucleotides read TGTGCCAGCAGCGTTAGACTAGCGGGAGTTGGTACCGGGGAGCTGTTTTTT.

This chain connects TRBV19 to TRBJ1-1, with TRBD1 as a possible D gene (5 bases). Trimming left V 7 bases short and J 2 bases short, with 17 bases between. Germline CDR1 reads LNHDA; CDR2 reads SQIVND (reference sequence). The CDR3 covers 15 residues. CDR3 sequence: CASTLLGDGNTEAFF. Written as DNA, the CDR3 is TGTGCCAGTACCCTCTTAGGGGACGGCAACACTGAAGCTTTCTTT.